The 23 T cell receptor beta chains below all came from one sample that was sequenced in a study of blood T cell repertoires in COVID-19. Clones were sequenced by immunoSEQ multiplex PCR, and TCRdb holds only the in-frame ones, with some missing. Altogether hundreds of thousands of clones are present, less than 90% being singletons, with the ten largest covering about 2.2%. The material sequenced was peripheral blood. The receptor set was obtained from a woman between 45 and 60 years old with acute or convalescent COVID-19.

This clone was counted a few times. As DNA, the CDR3 is TGTGCCAGCAGCCAAGAGAGGGGGCTCTCCTACAATGAGCAGTTCTTC. Protein: CASSQERGLSYNEQFF. The chain recombines TRBV3-1 (or the pseudogene TRBV3-2) with TRBJ2-1, with TRBD1 matching over 7 bases. This CDR3 spans 16 amino acids. J gave up 0 bases and V 0 bases, and 2 bases lay outside the gene matches. Germline V gene sequence: CDR1 LGHDT, CDR2 YNNKEL (reference sequence).

The chain couples TRBV10-3 to TRBJ1-2; a weak D match, TRBD1 (5 bases). Trimming took 6 bases from V and 2 from J, leaving 16 bases between them. The germline gives CDR1 ENHRY, CDR2 SYGVKD. The CDR3 totals 15 residues. The CDR3 sequence is CAISGGTASNYGYTF. The CDR3 DNA reads TGTGCCATCAGCGGGGGGACGGCCTCAAACTATGGCTACACCTTC.

The chain uses TRBV5-1 and TRBJ2-3; D is ambiguous. The CDR3 is 15 residues long. The germline V and J ends were trimmed by 2 bases and 0 bases, with 10 bases remaining between them. The germline gives CDR1 SGHRS, CDR2 YFSETQ. The CDR3 reads CASSLYFPSTDTQYF. CDR3 coding DNA: TGCGCCAGCAGCTTATACTTCCCTAGCACAGATACGCAGTATTTT.

The chain couples TRBV6-5 to TRBJ2-7; 9 nucleotides agree with TRBD2. CDR3 length: 14 amino acids. V shed 6 bases and J 2 bases; nucleotides not matched to a gene: 5. Germline values: CDR1 MNHEY, CDR2 SVGAGI. Here the CDR3 reads CASSWSGGPYEQYF. In DNA, the CDR3 is TGTGCCAGCAGCTGGAGCGGGGGGCCCTACGAGCAGTACTTC.

V gene TRBV4-3 combines with J gene TRBJ2-2; possibly TRBD1 for D (5 bases). Deletions cut 3 bases from V and 1 base from J, with 15 bases between. The CDR3 runs 17 residues. In germline, CDR1 is LGHNA, CDR2 YSLEER. CDR3 coding DNA: TGCGCCAGCAGCCATTTGGACACCCTTCTGAACACCGGGGAGCTGTTTTTT. Its translation is CASSHLDTLLNTGELFF.

This clone has only a few counts. The chain combines TRBV5-1 with TRBJ1-3; 8 bases align to TRBD1. Unmatched junction bases numbered 4, after V lost 3 bases and J lost 8 bases. CDR3 length: 13 residues. Germline loops: CDR1 SGHRS, CDR2 YFSETQ. CDR3 bases: TGCGCCAGCAGCTGGACAGGGAGGGACACCATATATTTT. The encoded protein is CASSWTGRDTIYF.

The V call is TRBV9, the J call TRBJ2-3, with TRBD2 as a possible D gene (6 bases). Germline loops: CDR1 SGDLS, CDR2 YYNGEE. The CDR3 runs 15 residues. Trimming pared 1 base from V and 0 bases from J, leaving 9 bases between. Here the CDR3 reads CASSVRSGSTDTQYF. In nucleotides, the CDR3 is TGTGCCAGCAGCGTAAGGAGCGGGAGCACAGATACGCAGTATTTT.

The chain uses TRBV5-1 and TRBJ2-2, with 8 bases that match TRBD1. The CDR3 contains 17 residues. With V trimmed by 4 bases and J by 2 bases, 10 bases remained unmatched. Per germline, CDR1 SGHRS and CDR2 YFSETQ. The CDR3 sequence is CASSVRGRGRNTGELFF. The CDR3 nucleotides read TGCGCCAGCAGCGTCCGTGGCAGGGGGCGCAACACCGGGGAGCTGTTTTTT.

The chain has TRBV5-1 and TRBJ2-3; TRBD2 is a possible D gene (5 bases). CDR1 and CDR2 from the germline V gene are SGHRS and YFSETQ. V was pared by 0 bases and J by 3 bases, with 11 bases between. The CDR3 contains 15 residues. This CDR3 reads CASSLATAGTDTQYF. The CDR3 DNA reads TGCGCCAGCAGCTTGGCGACCGCGGGTACAGATACGCAGTATTTT.

This chain joins TRBV24-1 and TRBJ2-1; TRBD2 matches 8 bases. Germline CDR1 and CDR2: KGHDR and SFDVKD. The CDR3 has 15 residues. V trimming: 1 base; J trimming: 9 bases; junction bases outside the gene matches: 7. The CDR3 is CATSDLSGGAGEQFF. The CDR3 nucleotides are TGTGCCACCAGTGATTTATCGGGGGGGGCCGGTGAGCAGTTCTTC.

The rearrangement joins TRBV9 to TRBJ1-1, with 8 bases lining up with TRBD1. This CDR3 is built from 15 residues. Trimming took 0 bases from V and 6 from J; bases not matched to a gene: 7. The germline CDR1 and CDR2 sequences are SGDLS and YYNGEE. CDR3 sequence reads: CASSVDDRGLSEAFF. The CDR3 DNA sequence: TGTGCCAGCAGCGTAGACGACAGGGGCCTATCTGAAGCTTTCTTT. Drawing the rest from reference TRBV9 and TRBJ1-1, the complete variable domain is DSGVTQTPKHLITATGQRVTLRCSPRSGDLSVYWYQQSLDQGLQFLIQYYNGEERAKGNILERFSAQQFPDLHSELNLSSLELGDSALYFCASSVDDRGLSEAFFGQGTRLTVV.

The genes are TRBV7-9 and TRBJ2-5; 9 bases line up with TRBD1. This CDR3 has 14 amino acids. Germline CDR1 and CDR2: SEHNR and FQNEAQ (reference sequence). Trimming took 2 bases from V and 4 from J; bases not matched to a gene: 2. As DNA, the CDR3 is TGTGCCAGCAGCTTAAAGGACAGGGGAGAGACCCAGTACTTC. Translation: CASSLKDRGETQYF.

This chain joins TRBV13 and TRBJ1-1, with D uncertain. Trimming left V 1 base short and J 2 bases short, with 2 bases between. This CDR3 spans 12 amino acids. Germline CDR1 PRHDT, CDR2 FYEKMQ (reference sequence). The CDR3 DNA is TGTGCCAGCAGCTTAGCAAACACTGAAGCTTTCTTT. Amino acid sequence: CASSLANTEAFF. Based on the CDR3 plus reference TRBV13 and TRBJ1-1, the full variable domain is AAGVIQSPRHLIKEKRETATLKCYPIPRHDTVYWYQQGPGQDPQFLISFYEKMQSDKGSIPDRFSAQQFSDYHSELNMSSLELGDSALYFCASSLANTEAFFGQGTRLTVV.

The rearrangement uses TRBV14 and TRBJ1-6, with a weak D call TRBD1 (6 bases). This CDR3 spans 15 amino acids. Trimming took 4 bases from V and 7 from J, leaving 14 bases between them. Looked up from germline, CDR1 is SGHDN and CDR2 is FVKESK. The DNA for the CDR3 is TGTGCCAGCAGCCCAAGGGGGGGCGGCAATTCACCCCTCCACTTT. Its translation is CASSPRGGGNSPLHF. Drawing the rest from reference TRBV14 and TRBJ1-6, the complete variable domain is EAGVTQFPSHSVIEKGQTVTLRCDPISGHDNLYWYRRVMGKEIKFLLHFVKESKQDESGMPNNRFLAERTGGTYSTLKVQPAELEDSGVYFCASSPRGGGNSPLHFGNGTRLTVT.

This chain joins TRBV6-5 and TRBJ1-4; 7 bases are a match to TRBD1. This CDR3 region has 13 residues. Losses at the gene ends were 7 bases for V and 4 bases for J; bases not matched to a gene: 3. CDR1 MNHEY and CDR2 SVGAGI come from the germline V gene. CDR3 sequence: CASTTGNNEKLFF. The CDR3 region has the DNA TGTGCCAGCACGACAGGGAATAATGAAAAACTGTTTTTT.

J is TRBJ1-3 and V is TRBV19; D is perhaps TRBD1 (5 bases). The V gene's germline CDR1 is LNHDA and CDR2 SQIVND (reference sequence). Trimming shortened V by 5 bases and J by 0 bases, and 14 bases separated the two germline ends. The CDR3 contains 16 residues. Here the CDR3 reads CASSWGSRSSGNTIYF. DNA of the CDR3: TGTGCCAGTAGTTGGGGCAGTCGAAGCTCTGGAAACACCATATATTTT.

J is TRBJ2-7 and V is TRBV3-1 (or the pseudogene TRBV3-2); 11 bases map to TRBD2. The V segment lost 4 bases and the J segment 6 bases; nucleotides outside the gene matches: 8. This CDR3 spans 15 amino acids. Per the germline V gene, CDR1 is LGHDT and CDR2 is YNNKEL (reference sequence). The CDR3 protein is CASSPPGLAAREQYF. CDR3 bases: TGTGCCAGCAGCCCTCCGGGACTAGCGGCTCGCGAGCAGTACTTC.

V and J are TRBV11-3 and TRBJ1-1; the D is unclear. CDR3 size: 13 residues. From germline, CDR1 is SGHNT and CDR2 YENEEA. Deletions cut 0 bases from V and 8 bases from J, with 10 bases between. The CDR3, as DNA: TGTGCCAGCAGCTTAGAAACGAGAACCGAAGCTTTCTTT. Translating it yields CASSLETRTEAFF.

This rearrangement joins TRBV12-5 to TRBJ1-5, with 7 positions matching TRBD1. J lost 6 bases, V lost 1 base, and 15 bases had no gene match. The CDR3 spans 18 residues. Germline-derived CDR1 and CDR2 are LGHNT and FRNRAP. CDR3 sequence reads: CASGLATLSDRLTQPQHF. The CDR3 DNA reads TGTGCTAGTGGTTTGGCTACCCTTTCGGACAGGTTGACTCAGCCCCAGCATTTT.

This chain connects TRBV18 to TRBJ2-4; TRBD2 agrees at 9 bases. CDR3 size: 18 residues. Germline CDR1 reads KGHSH; CDR2 reads LQKENI. Losses at the gene ends were 0 bases for V and 5 bases for J; bases not matched to a gene: 11. The DNA for the CDR3 is TGTGCCAGCTCACCACCATGGACAGGAGCGGGGGGCCAAAACATTCAGTACTTC. This codes for CASSPPWTGAGGQNIQYF.

In nucleotides, the CDR3 is TGCAGTGCTAGAGATCTGGCCGAGCAGTACTTC. Protein product: CSARDLAEQYF. The chain is built from TRBV20-1 and TRBJ2-7; no clear D. This CDR3 contains 11 residues. Germline V CDR1 and CDR2: DFQATT, SNEGSKA (reference sequence). V lost 0 bases to trimming and J lost 6 bases, with 6 bases between them.

The V call is TRBV19, the J call TRBJ1-4; the D is unclear. V gave up 7 bases and J gave up 2 bases, with 11 bases separating them. The CDR3 covers 14 residues. Germline CDR1 reads LNHDA; CDR2 reads SQIVND (reference sequence). The CDR3 region is CASKILVTNEKLFF. CDR3 DNA sequence: TGTGCCAGTAAAATCCTCGTGACTAATGAAAAACTGTTTTTT.

The chain joins TRBV15 to TRBJ2-7; no definite D call. Germline V CDR1 and CDR2: LNHNV, YYDKDF (reference sequence). Trimming removed 3 bases at V and 0 bases at J, with 6 bases between. There are 13 residues in the CDR3. The CDR3 here is CATSRRSSYEQYF. The CDR3, as DNA: TGTGCCACCAGCAGGCGAAGCTCCTACGAGCAGTACTTC.